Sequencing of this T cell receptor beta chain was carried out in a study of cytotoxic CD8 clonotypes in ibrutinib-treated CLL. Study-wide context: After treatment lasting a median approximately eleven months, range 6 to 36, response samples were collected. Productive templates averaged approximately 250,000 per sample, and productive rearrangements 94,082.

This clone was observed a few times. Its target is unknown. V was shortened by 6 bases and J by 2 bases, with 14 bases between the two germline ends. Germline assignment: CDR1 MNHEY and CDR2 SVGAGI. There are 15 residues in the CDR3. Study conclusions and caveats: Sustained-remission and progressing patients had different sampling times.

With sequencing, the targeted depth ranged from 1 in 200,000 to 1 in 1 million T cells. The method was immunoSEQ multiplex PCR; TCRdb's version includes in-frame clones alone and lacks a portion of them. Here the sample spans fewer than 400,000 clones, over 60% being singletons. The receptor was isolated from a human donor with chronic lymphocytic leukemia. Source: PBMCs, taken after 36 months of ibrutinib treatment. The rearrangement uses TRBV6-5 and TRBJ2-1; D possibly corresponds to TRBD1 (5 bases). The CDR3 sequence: CASSPDLGAYNEQFF. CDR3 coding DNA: TGTGCCAGCAGCCCTGACTTAGGGGCCTACAATGAGCAGTTCTTC.